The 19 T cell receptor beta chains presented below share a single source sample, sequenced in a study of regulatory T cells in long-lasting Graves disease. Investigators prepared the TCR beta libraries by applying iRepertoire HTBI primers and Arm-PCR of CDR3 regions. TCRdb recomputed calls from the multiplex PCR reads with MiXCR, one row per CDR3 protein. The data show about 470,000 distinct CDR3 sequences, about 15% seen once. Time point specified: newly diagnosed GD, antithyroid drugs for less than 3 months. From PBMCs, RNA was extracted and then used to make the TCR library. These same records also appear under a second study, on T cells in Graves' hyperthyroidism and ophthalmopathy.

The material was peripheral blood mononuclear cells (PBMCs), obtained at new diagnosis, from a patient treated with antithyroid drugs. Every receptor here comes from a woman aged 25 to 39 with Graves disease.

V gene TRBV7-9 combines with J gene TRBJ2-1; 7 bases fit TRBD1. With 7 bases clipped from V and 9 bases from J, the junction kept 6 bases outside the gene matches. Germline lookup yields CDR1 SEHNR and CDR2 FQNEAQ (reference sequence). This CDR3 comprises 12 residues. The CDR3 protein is CASTGTVFEQFF. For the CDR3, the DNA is TGTGCCAGCACCGGGACAGTTTTTGAGCAGTTCTTC. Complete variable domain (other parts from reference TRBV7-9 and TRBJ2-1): DTGVSQNPRHKITKRGQNVTFRCDPISEHNRLYWYRQTLGQGPEFLTYFQNEAQLEKSRLLSDRFSAERPKGSFSTLEIQRTEQGDSAMYLCASTGTVFEQFFGPGTRLTVL.

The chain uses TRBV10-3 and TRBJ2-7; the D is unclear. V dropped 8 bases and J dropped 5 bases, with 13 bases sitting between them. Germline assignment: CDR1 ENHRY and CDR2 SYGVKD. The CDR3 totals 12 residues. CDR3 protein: CAIWGGSHEQYF. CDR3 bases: TGTGCCATCTGGGGTGGGTCCCACGAGCAGTACTTC.

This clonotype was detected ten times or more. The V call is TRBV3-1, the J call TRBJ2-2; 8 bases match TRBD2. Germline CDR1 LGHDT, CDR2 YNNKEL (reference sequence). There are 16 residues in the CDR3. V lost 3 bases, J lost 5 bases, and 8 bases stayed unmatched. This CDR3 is CASSQSLAGRTGELFF. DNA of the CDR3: TGTGCCAGCAGCCAGTCCCTAGCGGGCCGAACCGGGGAGCTGTTTTTT. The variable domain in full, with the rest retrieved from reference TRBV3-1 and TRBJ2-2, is DTAVSQTPKYLVTQMGNDKSIKCEQNLGHDTMYWYKQDSKKFLKIMFSYNNKELIINETVPNRFSPKSPDKAHLNLHINSLELGDSAVYFCASSQSLAGRTGELFFGEGSRLTVL.

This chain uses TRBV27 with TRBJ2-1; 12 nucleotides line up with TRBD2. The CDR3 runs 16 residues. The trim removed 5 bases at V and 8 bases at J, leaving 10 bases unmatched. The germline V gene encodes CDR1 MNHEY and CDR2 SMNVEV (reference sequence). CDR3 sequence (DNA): TGTGCCAGCAGTCCGAGACTAGCGGGAGCTTCCCATGAGCAGTTCTTC. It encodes CASSPRLAGASHEQFF.

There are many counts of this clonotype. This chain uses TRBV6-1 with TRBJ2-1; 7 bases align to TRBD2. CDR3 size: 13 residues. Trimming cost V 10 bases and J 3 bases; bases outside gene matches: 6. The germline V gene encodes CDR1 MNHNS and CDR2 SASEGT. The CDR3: CAIRSGIYNEQFF. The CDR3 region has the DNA TGTGCCATCAGGAGCGGGATCTACAATGAGCAGTTCTTC.

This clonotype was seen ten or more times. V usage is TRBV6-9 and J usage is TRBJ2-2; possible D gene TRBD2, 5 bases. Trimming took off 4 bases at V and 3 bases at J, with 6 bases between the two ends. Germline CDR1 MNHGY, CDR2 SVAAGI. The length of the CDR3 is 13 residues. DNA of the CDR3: TGTGCCAGCAGTTCACTAGACACCGGGGAGCTGTTTTTT. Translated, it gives CASSSLDTGELFF.

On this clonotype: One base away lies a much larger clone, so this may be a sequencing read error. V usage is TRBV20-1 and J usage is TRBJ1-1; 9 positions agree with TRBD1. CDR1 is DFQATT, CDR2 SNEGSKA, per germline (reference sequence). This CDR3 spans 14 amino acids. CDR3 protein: CSARQGGPNIEAFF. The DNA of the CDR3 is TGCAGTGCTCGACAGGGGGGCCCAAACATTGAAGCTTTCTTT.

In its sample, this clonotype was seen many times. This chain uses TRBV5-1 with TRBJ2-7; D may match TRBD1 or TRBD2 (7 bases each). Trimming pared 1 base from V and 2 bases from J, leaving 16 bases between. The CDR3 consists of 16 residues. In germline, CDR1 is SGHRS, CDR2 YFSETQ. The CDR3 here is CASSLSSPGGAYEQYF. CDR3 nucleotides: TGCGCCAGCAGCTTGAGTTCACCAGGGGGGGCCTACGAGCAGTACTTC.

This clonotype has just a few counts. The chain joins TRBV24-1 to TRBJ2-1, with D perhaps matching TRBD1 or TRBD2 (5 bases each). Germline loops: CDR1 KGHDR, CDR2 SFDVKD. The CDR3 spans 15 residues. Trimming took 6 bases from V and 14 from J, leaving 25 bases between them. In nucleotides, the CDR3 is TGTGCCACCAGTACCGGGACCAAGTTTCGCCCACTTAAGTTCTTC. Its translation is CATSTGTKFRPLKFF.

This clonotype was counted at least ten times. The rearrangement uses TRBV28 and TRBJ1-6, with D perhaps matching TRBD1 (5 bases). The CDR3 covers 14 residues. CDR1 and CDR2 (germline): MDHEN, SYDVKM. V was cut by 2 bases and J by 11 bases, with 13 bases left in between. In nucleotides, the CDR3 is TGTGCCAGCAGTTTACCAACTAAGGGGACACCCCTCCACTTT. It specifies CASSLPTKGTPLHF.

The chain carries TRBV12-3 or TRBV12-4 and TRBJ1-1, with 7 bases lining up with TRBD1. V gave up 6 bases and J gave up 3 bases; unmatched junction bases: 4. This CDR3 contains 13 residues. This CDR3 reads CASSPGGDTEAFF. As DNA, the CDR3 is TGTGCCAGCAGCCCAGGGGGGGACACTGAAGCTTTCTTT.

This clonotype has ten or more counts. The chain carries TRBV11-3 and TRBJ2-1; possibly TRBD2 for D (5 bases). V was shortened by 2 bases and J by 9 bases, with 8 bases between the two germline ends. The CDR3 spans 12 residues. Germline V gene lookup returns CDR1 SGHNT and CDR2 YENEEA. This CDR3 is CASSLSGIEQFF. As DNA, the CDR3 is TGTGCCAGCAGCTTATCCGGGATTGAGCAGTTCTTC.

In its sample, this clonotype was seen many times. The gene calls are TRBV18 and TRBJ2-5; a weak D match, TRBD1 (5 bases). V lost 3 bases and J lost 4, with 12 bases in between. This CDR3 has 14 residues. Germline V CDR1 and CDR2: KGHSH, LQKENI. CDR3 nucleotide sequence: TGTGCCAGCTCACCCGACAGCGAAATAGAGACCCAGTACTTC. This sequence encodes CASSPDSEIETQYF.

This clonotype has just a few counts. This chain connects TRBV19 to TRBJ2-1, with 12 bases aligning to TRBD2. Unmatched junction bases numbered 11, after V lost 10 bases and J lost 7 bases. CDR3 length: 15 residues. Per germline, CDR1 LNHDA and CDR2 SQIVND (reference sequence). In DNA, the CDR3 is TGTGCCACTTCACCGATCGGACTAGCGGGGAATGAGCAGTTCTTC. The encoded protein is CATSPIGLAGNEQFF.

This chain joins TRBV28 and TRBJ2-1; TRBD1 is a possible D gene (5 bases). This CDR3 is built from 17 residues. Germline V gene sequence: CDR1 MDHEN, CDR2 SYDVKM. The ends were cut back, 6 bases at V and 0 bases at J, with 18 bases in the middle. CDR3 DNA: TGTGCCAGCAGGTTTCGACAGACCGCAAGCTCCTACAATGAGCAGTTCTTC. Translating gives CASRFRQTASSYNEQFF.

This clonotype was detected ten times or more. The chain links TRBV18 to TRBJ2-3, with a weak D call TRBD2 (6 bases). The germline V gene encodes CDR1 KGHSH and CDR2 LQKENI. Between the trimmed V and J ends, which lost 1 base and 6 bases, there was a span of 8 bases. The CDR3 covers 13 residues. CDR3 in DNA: TGTGCCAGCTCACCACGCCGGGGGGATACGCAGTATTTT. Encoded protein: CASSPRRGDTQYF.

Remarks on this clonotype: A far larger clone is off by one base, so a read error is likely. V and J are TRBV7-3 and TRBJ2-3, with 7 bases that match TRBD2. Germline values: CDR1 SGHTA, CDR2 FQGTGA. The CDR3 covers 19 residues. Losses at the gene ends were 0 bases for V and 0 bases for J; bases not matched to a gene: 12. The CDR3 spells CASSLTPRRAGPSTDTQYF. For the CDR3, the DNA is TGTGCCAGCAGCTTAACCCCGCGACGAGCGGGACCTAGCACAGATACGCAGTATTTT.

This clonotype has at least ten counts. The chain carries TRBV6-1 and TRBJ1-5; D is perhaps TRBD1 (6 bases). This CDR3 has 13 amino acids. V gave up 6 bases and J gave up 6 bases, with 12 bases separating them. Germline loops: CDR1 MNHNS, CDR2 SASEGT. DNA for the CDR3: TGTGCCAGCAGCTTGGGGGCGGTTCAGCCCCAGCATTTT. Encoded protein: CASSLGAVQPQHF.

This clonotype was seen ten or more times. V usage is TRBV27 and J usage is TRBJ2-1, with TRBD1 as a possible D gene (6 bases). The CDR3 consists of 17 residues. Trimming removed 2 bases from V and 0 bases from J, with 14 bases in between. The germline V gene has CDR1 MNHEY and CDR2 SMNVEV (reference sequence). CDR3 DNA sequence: TGTGCCAGCAGTTTAGAGGGGGACCCAAACTCCTACAATGAGCAGTTCTTC. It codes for CASSLEGDPNSYNEQFF.